This T cell receptor (beta chain) is from a study of blood T cell repertoires in COVID-19. Study in general: The study drew acute and convalescent COVID-19 samples from the United States, Italy and Spain. T cells, B-cell-depleted T cells, or PBMCs provided the cDNA or gDNA that served as material.

Source study methods: Reference gene primer amplification gave nucleated cell count estimates. The protocol was immunoSEQ multiplex PCR, while the TCRdb copy is restricted to in-frame clones and leaves out a portion. The V and J calls and clone size are taken from that table; D and trimming were inferred from the DNA. The sample yields roughly 99,000 clones, approximately 88% seen once. The CDR3 runs 13 residues. V gave up 0 bases and J gave up 5 bases, with 7 bases separating them. Germline CDR1 is MGHRA and CDR2 is YSYEKL. The sequence derives from a human donor in a cohort sampled during active COVID-19. The chain couples TRBV4-1 to TRBJ1-2; D is undetermined. Specimen: peripheral blood. This CDR3 is CASSQEIQYGYTF. In nucleotides, the CDR3 is TGCGCCAGCAGCCAAGAAATCCAATATGGCTACACCTTC.